The 32 T cell receptor beta chains listed next were all sequenced from one sample in a study of blood T cell repertoires in COVID-19. Sequencing used immunoSEQ multiplex PCR; TCRdb keeps in-frame clones, though not all of them. The data contain under 65,000 clones, approximately 90% of them singletons. The sequenced sample consisted of peripheral blood. These TCRs come from a woman of 80 years or more with active COVID-19.

This clone was found once. The V call is TRBV2, the J call TRBJ2-1; TRBD2 aligns across 12 bases. The CDR3 extends over 16 amino acids. Per the germline V gene, CDR1 is SNHLY and CDR2 is FYNNEI. V was clipped by 3 bases and J by 5 bases; unmatched bases: 5. The CDR3 protein is CASSESRLAGDNEQFF. The CDR3 DNA reads as TGTGCCAGCAGTGAGTCGAGACTAGCGGGAGACAATGAGCAGTTCTTC.

V usage is TRBV15 and J usage is TRBJ2-1; D possibly corresponds to TRBD2 (6 bases). The CDR3 has 14 amino acids. V lost 2 bases to trimming and J lost 6 bases, with 11 bases between them. Germline V CDR1 and CDR2: LNHNV, YYDKDF (reference sequence). CDR3 DNA: TGTGCCACCAGCAGACCTCTAGCGTCCAATGAGCAGTTCTTC. It encodes CATSRPLASNEQFF.

The V and J genes are TRBV27 and TRBJ1-3; D unclear. This CDR3 has 12 residues. V lost 6 bases and J lost 2, with 5 bases in between. The germline V gene encodes CDR1 MNHEY and CDR2 SMNVEV (reference sequence). In DNA form, the CDR3 reads TGTGCCAGCAGAACAGCTGGAAACACCATATATTTT. Translated, it gives CASRTAGNTIYF.

This chain uses TRBV19 with TRBJ2-4; TRBD2 might be the D (6 bases). Germline CDR1 LNHDA, CDR2 SQIVND (reference sequence). This CDR3 is built from 15 residues. The V end was cut by 7 bases, the J end by 1 base, with 14 bases between. DNA of the CDR3: TGTGCCAGTACCCCACGGGGGAGGGCCAAAAACATTCAGTACTTC. This encodes CASTPRGRAKNIQYF.

This chain joins TRBV5-6 and TRBJ1-2; 10 nucleotides align to TRBD1. This CDR3 spans 14 amino acids. Trimming at V came to 2 bases and at J to 8 bases, leaving 6 bases not matched to a gene. The germline V gene has CDR1 SGHDT and CDR2 YYEEEE. CDR3 in amino acids: CASSFGTGEEGYTF. Written as DNA, the CDR3 is TGTGCCAGCAGCTTCGGGACAGGGGAAGAGGGCTACACCTTC.

Here the CDR3 DNA reads TGTGCCAGCTCACCACAAGACAGGCTGCCATCCTACGAGCAGTACTTC. Protein product: CASSPQDRLPSYEQYF. The rearrangement uses TRBV18 and TRBJ2-7; D perhaps matches TRBD1 (6 bases). This CDR3 has 16 amino acids. V lost 1 base, J lost 1 base, and 14 bases lay in between. Germline V gives CDR1 KGHSH, CDR2 LQKENI.

The rearrangement uses TRBV14 and TRBJ2-5, with D tentatively TRBD2 (7 bases). CDR3 length equals 19 residues. CDR1 and CDR2 (germline): SGHDN, FVKESK. V was cut by 4 bases and J by 0 bases, with 24 bases left in between. The CDR3 reads CASSPPEGLAGANQETQYF. As DNA, the CDR3 is TGTGCCAGCAGCCCTCCTGAGGGCCTGGCGGGGGCTAACCAAGAGACCCAGTACTTC.

The chain has TRBV1 and TRBJ2-7; no check of the table's D call, TRBD2, against the DNA was made. TRBV1 is given as a pseudogene. This CDR3 comprises 18 residues. DNA of the CDR3: TGCACCAGCAGCCAAGATGGGTCGCGCGGGAGGGGAACCTACGAGCAGTACTTC. Translation gives CTSSQDGSRGRGTYEQYF.

The chain carries TRBV12-5 and TRBJ1-2; TRBD1 matches at 9 bases. This CDR3 region has 16 residues. The ends lost 6 bases at V and 7 bases at J; junction bases unmatched: 15. Germline V gene data show CDR1 as LGHNT and CDR2 as FRNRAP. CDR3 in amino acids: CASGNAPGQGRRGYTF. CDR3 in DNA: TGTGCTAGTGGCAACGCCCCGGGACAGGGAAGACGTGGCTACACCTTC. Full variable domain (rest looked up from reference TRBV12-5 and TRBJ1-2): DARVTQTPRHKVTEMGQEVTMRCQPILGHNTVFWYRQTMMQGLELLAYFRNRAPLDDSGMPKDRFSAEMPDATLATLKIQPSEPRDSAVYFCASGNAPGQGRRGYTFGSGTRLTVV.

This clone was observed a handful of times. This rearrangement joins TRBV19 to TRBJ2-1; no clear D. This CDR3 region has 13 residues. The V end was cut by 4 bases, the J end by 5 bases, with 9 bases between. Germline V gives CDR1 LNHDA, CDR2 SQIVND (reference sequence). The CDR3 region is CASSNQHNNEQFF. Here the CDR3 DNA reads TGTGCCAGTAGTAACCAACACAACAATGAGCAGTTCTTC.

The gene calls are TRBV19 and TRBJ2-3; a weak D match, TRBD2 (6 bases). V lost 7 bases and J lost 2, with 16 bases in between. The CDR3 sequence is 15 residues long. In germline, CDR1 is LNHDA, CDR2 SQIVND (reference sequence). The DNA of the CDR3 is TGTGCCAGTAACCCAGCTAGCGCCATCACAGATACGCAGTATTTT. It specifies CASNPASAITDTQYF.

The chain has TRBV28 and TRBJ2-7, with D possibly matching TRBD1 (6 bases). Germline V gene lookup returns CDR1 MDHEN and CDR2 SYDVKM. This CDR3 contains 14 residues. The V and J ends lost 6 bases and 7 bases respectively, with 19 bases between them. The CDR3 DNA reads TGTGCCAGCAGCCCGGACAGTCCCGTGGGGGAGCAGTACTTC. This translates into CASSPDSPVGEQYF. Full variable domain (remainder filled in from reference TRBV28 and TRBJ2-7): DVKVTQSSRYLVKRTGEKVFLECVQDMDHENMFWYRQDPGLGLRLIYFSYDVKMKEKGDIPEGYSVSREKKERFSLILESASTNQTSMYLCASSPDSPVGEQYFGPGTRLTVT.

The V and J genes are TRBV7-2 and TRBJ2-2, with D uncertain. Germline V lookup: CDR1 SGHTA, CDR2 FQGNSA. The ends were cut back, 5 bases at V and 3 bases at J, with 13 bases in the middle. This CDR3 is built from 15 residues. CDR3 nucleotides: TGTGCCAGCAGCGCCCAGAGTGAGGACACCGGGGAGCTGTTTTTT. Translation gives CASSAQSEDTGELFF.

The CDR3 is CASSQSLQGELFF. The DNA of the CDR3 is TGTGCCAGCAGCCAAAGCTTACAGGGAGAACTGTTTTTT. This rearrangement joins TRBV14 to TRBJ1-4, with D possibly being TRBD1 (6 bases). The CDR3 loop spans 13 amino acids. Trimming pared 2 bases from V and 12 bases from J, leaving 13 bases between. Germline CDR1 and CDR2: SGHDN and FVKESK.

This clone was detected once. The gene calls are TRBV2 and TRBJ2-1; TRBD1 matches 8 bases. CDR1 SNHLY and CDR2 FYNNEI come from the germline V gene. V shed 5 bases, J shed 6 bases, and the junction held 3 bases outside the gene matches. The CDR3 has 13 amino acids. CDR3 protein: CASSRTGTNEQFF. CDR3 nucleotides: TGTGCCAGCAGTAGGACAGGGACCAATGAGCAGTTCTTC.

This chain uses TRBV5-1 with TRBJ1-2; 8 bases map to TRBD1. Germline assignment: CDR1 SGHRS and CDR2 YFSETQ. The CDR3 length is 13 residues. After removal of 5 bases from V and 6 bases from J, the junction contained 6 bases not matched to a gene. CDR3 loop: CASRMGQEDGYTF. In DNA form, the CDR3 reads TGCGCCAGCAGGATGGGACAGGAGGATGGCTACACCTTC.

The chain recombines TRBV6-5 with TRBJ2-1; D is possibly TRBD2 (5 bases). Germline V gene sequence: CDR1 MNHEY, CDR2 SVGAGI. The length of the CDR3 is 12 residues. The germline V and J ends were trimmed by 6 bases and 12 bases, with 15 bases remaining between them. Here the CDR3 reads CASSQLGDGQFF. CDR3 bases: TGTGCCAGCAGCCAACTAGGAGACGGGCAGTTCTTC.

V and J are TRBV16 and TRBJ2-1, with D unresolved. The germline V and J ends were trimmed by 2 bases and 9 bases, with 17 bases remaining between them. This CDR3 has 15 residues. Germline CDR1 reads KGHSY; CDR2 reads FQNENV. In DNA, the CDR3 is TGTGCCAGCAGCCAAGGGCAAACAGAATTGGTTGAGCAGTTCTTC. It translates to CASSQGQTELVEQFF.

The V and J genes are TRBV6-6 and TRBJ2-7; D remains ambiguous. With 0 bases removed from V and 5 bases from J, the gap between germline ends came to 8 bases. Germline assignment: CDR1 MNHNY and CDR2 SVGAGI (reference sequence). The CDR3 extends over 13 amino acids. Here the CDR3 reads CASSYSSPDEQYF. The CDR3 DNA sequence: TGTGCCAGCAGTTACTCCTCTCCGGACGAGCAGTACTTC.

The J gene is TRBJ1-2, the V gene TRBV28, with 7 bases fitting TRBD1. The CDR3 runs 11 residues. Germline CDR1 is MDHEN and CDR2 is SYDVKM. V shed 7 bases, J shed 7 bases, and the junction held 3 bases outside the gene matches. The CDR3 loop is CASNRGTGYTF. Here the CDR3 DNA reads TGTGCCAGCAACAGGGGTACTGGCTACACCTTC.

The V call is TRBV9, the J call TRBJ1-1, with D tentatively TRBD1 (6 bases). Germline CDR1 SGDLS, CDR2 YYNGEE. The CDR3 has 15 residues. The V and J ends lost 0 bases and 3 bases respectively, with 12 bases between them. The chain's CDR3 is CASSVATGPDTEAFF. CDR3 bases: TGTGCCAGCAGCGTAGCCACAGGGCCTGACACTGAAGCTTTCTTT. The complete variable domain, with remaining parts taken from reference TRBV9 and TRBJ1-1, reads DSGVTQTPKHLITATGQRVTLRCSPRSGDLSVYWYQQSLDQGLQFLIQYYNGEERAKGNILERFSAQQFPDLHSELNLSSLELGDSALYFCASSVATGPDTEAFFGQGTRLTVV.

This clone showed up just once. The CDR3 region is CASRGAADTQYF. The CDR3 DNA is TGTGCCAGCCGGGGGGCGGCTGATACGCAGTATTTT. The gene calls are TRBV2 and TRBJ2-3, with D tentatively TRBD2 (7 bases). The CDR3 has 12 residues. The V end was cut by 8 bases, the J end by 6 bases, with 12 bases between. Per the germline V gene, CDR1 is SNHLY and CDR2 is FYNNEI.

The chain recombines TRBV5-1 with TRBJ2-5; 8 nucleotides align to TRBD2. Per the germline V gene, CDR1 is SGHRS and CDR2 is YFSETQ. CDR3 length equals 14 residues. The V and J ends lost 1 base and 2 bases, in that order; junction bases with no gene match: 1. CDR3 sequence (DNA): TGCGCCAGCAGCTTGACGGGAGGGCAAGAGACCCAGTACTTC. Translated, it gives CASSLTGGQETQYF.

The genes are TRBV28 and TRBJ2-3, with 10 bases matching TRBD2. V shed 7 bases and J 4 bases; nucleotides not matched to a gene: 11. The CDR3 is 16 amino acids. Looked up from germline, CDR1 is MDHEN and CDR2 is SYDVKM. CDR3 sequence reads: CASTLFEREGPDTQYF. DNA for the CDR3: TGTGCCAGCACCTTATTCGAGCGGGAGGGCCCAGATACGCAGTATTTT.

This clone was recorded once. This rearrangement joins TRBV7-2 to TRBJ2-1; weak D call: TRBD2 (8 bases). CDR1 is SGHTA and CDR2 is FQGNSA in the germline V gene. This CDR3 is 15 amino acids long. V gave up 7 bases and J gave up 8 bases, with 21 bases separating them. The CDR3 region is CASIPSGRGRYEQFF. CDR3 sequence (DNA): TGTGCCAGCATCCCTTCCGGGAGGGGGCGATATGAGCAGTTCTTC. The complete variable domain, with remaining parts taken from reference TRBV7-2 and TRBJ2-1, reads GAGVSQSPSNKVTEKGKDVELRCDPISGHTALYWYRQSLGQGLEFLIYFQGNSAPDKSGLPSDRFSAERTGGSVSTLTIQRTQQEDSAVYLCASIPSGRGRYEQFFGPGTRLTVL.

This clone appeared a few times. The CDR3 loop is CASSLASDRGETQYF. CDR3 sequence (DNA): TGTGCCAGCAGCCTCGCCTCGGACAGGGGAGAGACCCAGTACTTC. The J gene is TRBJ2-5, the V gene TRBV11-3, with 9 positions matching TRBD1. Germline V lookup: CDR1 SGHNT, CDR2 YENEEA. Trimming at V came to 5 bases and at J to 4 bases, leaving 8 bases not matched to a gene. The CDR3 is 15 amino acids.

J is TRBJ2-7 and V is TRBV6-6; no clear D gene. With 6 bases removed from V and 0 bases from J, the gap between germline ends came to 9 bases. CDR3 size: 13 residues. From germline, CDR1 is MNHNY and CDR2 SVGAGI (reference sequence). For the CDR3, the DNA is TGTGCCAGCAGGGGCGTTAGCTCCTACGAGCAGTACTTC. Amino acid sequence: CASRGVSSYEQYF.

The chain uses TRBV6-6 and TRBJ2-5, with 8 nucleotides matching TRBD1. The length of the CDR3 is 14 residues. The germline V gene has CDR1 MNHNY and CDR2 SVGAGI (reference sequence). With V trimmed by 6 bases and J by 5 bases, 8 bases remained unmatched. DNA for the CDR3: TGTGCCAGCAGAGGATCCTACAGGGGGGAGACCCAGTACTTC. Protein: CASRGSYRGETQYF.

CDR3 residues: CASSQDLMGLRGTYNEQFF. CDR3 nucleotides: TGTGCCAGCAGCCAAGACCTGATGGGATTACGGGGGACCTACAATGAGCAGTTCTTC. The chain couples TRBV3-1 (or the pseudogene TRBV3-2) to TRBJ2-1, with a tentative D call TRBD2 (6 bases). The germline V gene encodes CDR1 LGHDT and CDR2 YNNKEL (reference sequence). This CDR3 is built from 19 residues. V gave up 0 bases and J gave up 2 bases, with 20 bases separating them.

The chain is built from TRBV5-1 and TRBJ2-3; the match to TRBD2 covers 9 bases. The CDR3 has 14 amino acids. The trim removed 2 bases at V and 4 bases at J, leaving 2 bases unmatched. CDR1 is SGHRS, CDR2 YFSETQ, per germline. The CDR3 sequence is CASSFLAGSDTQYF. For the CDR3, the DNA is TGCGCCAGCAGCTTCCTAGCGGGGTCAGATACGCAGTATTTT.

This clone came up a few times. The chain has TRBV2 and TRBJ2-1, with TRBD2 matching 12 bases. After removal of 5 bases from V and 0 bases from J, the junction contained 14 bases not matched to a gene. The length of the CDR3 is 20 residues. CDR1 and CDR2 from the germline V gene are SNHLY and FYNNEI. The CDR3 loop is CASSSPPRLAGVVSYNEQFF. DNA of the CDR3: TGTGCCAGCAGTAGTCCTCCGAGACTAGCGGGAGTAGTCTCCTACAATGAGCAGTTCTTC. Full variable domain (remainder filled in from reference TRBV2 and TRBJ2-1): EPEVTQTPSHQVTQMGQEVILRCVPISNHLYFYWYRQILGQKVEFLVSFYNNEISEKSEIFDDQFSVERPDGSNFTLKIRSTKLEDSAMYFCASSSPPRLAGVVSYNEQFFGPGTRLTVL.

The rearrangement uses TRBV27 and TRBJ1-2; no definite D call. The CDR3 runs 15 residues. V was trimmed by 5 bases and J by 2 bases, leaving 15 bases between them. The germline CDR1 and CDR2 sequences are MNHEY and SMNVEV (reference sequence). For the CDR3, the DNA is TGTGCCAGCAGTCCCCGAGGACTGGTGAACTATGGCTACACCTTC. This encodes CASSPRGLVNYGYTF.